Presented here are 32 T cell receptor beta chains from one specimen sequenced in a study of beta chain features in type 1 diabetes. Expressed TCRB transcripts got sequenced, as all isolated RNA was reverse transcribed. The assay was immunoSEQ multiplex PCR, and TCRdb's table has in-frame clones only and misses some. In the table there are 350,000 to 450,000 clones, more than 13% of which are singletons. Sequencing was carried out using naive CD4+ T cells from blood. These receptors all come from a woman aged 18-35 years in good health.

This clone was picked up a small number of times. The rearrangement joins TRBV29-1 to TRBJ2-2; possibly TRBD2 for D (6 bases). The CDR3 is 13 amino acids. The V end lost 4 bases, the J end lost 5 bases, and 11 bases lay between the germline ends. Germline V CDR1 and CDR2: SQVTM, ANQGSEA. CDR3 protein: CSVGTSSTGELFF. The CDR3 DNA reads TGCAGCGTTGGTACTAGCTCGACCGGGGAGCTGTTTTTT.

There are a few counts of this clone. This chain links TRBV30 with TRBJ2-6; D is uncertain. Trimming shortened V by 8 bases and J by 0 bases, and 11 bases separated the two germline ends. Germline CDR1 GTSNPN, CDR2 SVGIG (reference sequence). The CDR3 length is 14 residues. CDR3 DNA sequence: TGTGCCACACCCCATCGCTCTGGGGCCAACGTCCTGACTTTC. Amino acids: CATPHRSGANVLTF.

This clone was seen a single time. This chain joins TRBV4-1 and TRBJ2-7; 14 bases match TRBD2. CDR1 and CDR2 from the germline V gene are MGHRA and YSYEKL. The CDR3 has 17 residues. V gave up 1 base and J gave up 5 bases; unmatched junction bases: 7. The CDR3 nucleotides are TGCGCCAGCAGCCAAGGAGTGACTAGCGGGAGGGCCCACGAGCAGTACTTC. Encoded protein: CASSQGVTSGRAHEQYF.

This clone was seen a handful of times. This chain connects TRBV15 to TRBJ2-6; 8 bases are a match to TRBD2. There are 18 residues in the CDR3. The V gene's germline CDR1 is LNHNV and CDR2 YYDKDF (reference sequence). Germline trimming cut 3 bases from V and 0 bases from J; bases unmatched to any gene: 7. The CDR3 nucleotides are TGTGCCACCAGCAGTAAGCGGGAGCGCAGCTCTGGGGCCAACGTCCTGACTTTC. Translating gives CATSSKRERSSGANVLTF.

This clone has just a few counts. Other DNA sequences in the same sample also yield this CDR3. The CDR3 DNA sequence: TGTGCCTGGAGTGTGAGAGGAGATCAGCCCCAGCATTTT. It translates to CAWSVRGDQPQHF. This sequence joins TRBV30 and TRBJ1-5; D is unresolved. The ends were cut back, 0 bases at V and 5 bases at J, with 8 bases in the middle. CDR1 and CDR2 from the germline V gene are GTSNPN and SVGIG (reference sequence). CDR3 size: 13 residues.

The gene calls are TRBV15 and TRBJ2-3; TRBD2 agrees at 12 bases. The CDR3 contains 18 residues. The germline gives CDR1 LNHNV, CDR2 YYDKDF (reference sequence). The trim removed 2 bases at V and 4 bases at J, leaving 10 bases unmatched. The DNA of the CDR3 is TGTGCCACCAGCAGATACAGACTAGCGGGAGTGAGGGCAGATACGCAGTATTTT. Its translation is CATSRYRLAGVRADTQYF.

The rearrangement uses TRBV5-1 and TRBJ2-5; no firm D call. Germline CDR1 is SGHRS and CDR2 is YFSETQ. The CDR3 contains 15 residues. The germline V and J ends were trimmed by 0 bases and 1 base, with 10 bases remaining between them. CDR3 bases: TGCGCCAGCAGCTTGGGTAGTAGTAGCCAAGAGACCCAGTACTTC. It yields the protein CASSLGSSSQETQYF.

The table lists this clone with a few counts. The V call is TRBV4-2, the J call TRBJ2-1; D is unclear. CDR1 is LGHNA and CDR2 is YNFKEQ in the germline V gene. The CDR3 totals 16 residues. Trimming took 4 bases from V and 2 from J, leaving 15 bases between them. CDR3 loop: CASSPRLLSPYNEQFF. CDR3 coding DNA: TGTGCCAGCAGCCCAAGACTGTTGAGCCCCTACAATGAGCAGTTCTTC.

The genes are TRBV4-1 and TRBJ2-1, with 13 bases matching TRBD2. The CDR3 consists of 18 residues. V shed 1 base, J shed 5 bases, and the junction held 8 bases outside the gene matches. Germline CDR1 reads MGHRA; CDR2 reads YSYEKL. The CDR3 DNA reads TGCGCCAGCAGCCAAGGAACCCTTGGACTAGCGGGAGACAATGAGCAGTTCTTC. This sequence encodes CASSQGTLGLAGDNEQFF.

V usage is TRBV20-1 and J usage is TRBJ2-1; 7 positions match TRBD1. Germline V CDR1 and CDR2: DFQATT, SNEGSKA (reference sequence). After removal of 0 bases from V and 13 bases from J, the junction contained 3 bases not matched to a gene. CDR3 size: 11 residues. CDR3 sequence (DNA): TGCAGTGCTAGAGAGACAGGGAAACAGTTCTTC. Encoded protein: CSARETGKQFF.

The chain links TRBV7-8 to TRBJ1-1; D is uncertain. Germline V gives CDR1 SGHVS, CDR2 FQNEAQ. Between the trimmed V and J ends, which lost 1 base and 4 bases, there was a span of 7 bases. CDR3 length: 13 amino acids. The CDR3 reads CASSLVILTEAFF. The CDR3 DNA follows: TGTGCCAGCAGCTTAGTAATCCTCACTGAAGCTTTCTTT.

The rearrangement uses TRBV28 and TRBJ2-7; 9 nucleotides match TRBD2. The CDR3 spans 14 residues. The junction had 7 bases not matched to a gene; V was cut back by 6 bases and J by 4 bases. From germline, CDR1 is MDHEN and CDR2 SYDVKM. In DNA form, the CDR3 reads TGTGCCAGCAGCCCGTCGCTAGCGGGGTACGAGCAGTACTTC. This sequence encodes CASSPSLAGYEQYF.

V and J are TRBV19 and TRBJ1-1; 7 bases map to TRBD1. Per the germline V gene, CDR1 is LNHDA and CDR2 is SQIVND (reference sequence). The CDR3 totals 15 residues. V gave up 5 bases and J gave up 1 base; unmatched junction bases: 7. CDR3 nucleotides: TGTGCCAGTAGTCGCTTCCGACAGGGGAACACTGAAGCTTTCTTT. Translating gives CASSRFRQGNTEAFF.

As to this clone: One end of the junction varies from germline; a read error may be responsible. The chain employs TRBV7-9 and TRBJ2-7; TRBD2 matches at 8 bases. The CDR3 is made up of 14 amino acids. Germline values: CDR1 SEHNR, CDR2 FQNEAQ (reference sequence). The CDR3 nucleotides read TGCGCCAGCAGCCAACTAGCGGCCTCCTACGAGCAGTACTTC. The encoded protein is CASSQLAASYEQYF.

J is TRBJ2-7 and V is TRBV9, with a possible D match to TRBD2 (6 bases). The germline gives CDR1 SGDLS, CDR2 YYNGEE. V lost 3 bases to trimming and J lost 5 bases, with 9 bases between them. CDR3 size: 12 residues. CDR3 DNA: TGTGCCAGCAGCGCGGGGGTCGACGAGCAGTACTTC. Its translation: CASSAGVDEQYF.

This clone was detected a few times. The rearrangement links TRBV6-6 to TRBJ2-7, with D maybe TRBD2 (6 bases). V was clipped by 2 bases and J by 6 bases, with 17 bases between them. The CDR3 sequence is 15 residues long. CDR1 and CDR2 from the germline V gene are MNHNY and SVGAGI (reference sequence). CDR3 nucleotide sequence: TGTGCCAGCAGTTACGGAGGGTCGCAGCGGGCCGAGCAGTACTTC. Translating gives CASSYGGSQRAEQYF.

J is TRBJ1-1 and V is TRBV29-1; D remains ambiguous. CDR3 length: 14 amino acids. Trimming took off 6 bases at V and 0 bases at J, with 14 bases between the two ends. Germline CDR1 is SQVTM and CDR2 is ANQGSEA. CDR3 DNA: TGCAGCGTGAGAAATTTCCCCGTGAACACTGAAGCTTTCTTT. Its protein product is CSVRNFPVNTEAFF. Filled out from reference TRBV29-1 and TRBJ1-1, the complete variable domain reads SAVISQKPSRDICQRGTSLTIQCQVDSQVTMMFWYRQQPGQSLTLIATANQGSEATYESGFVIDKFPISRPNLTFSTLTVSNMSPEDSSIYLCSVRNFPVNTEAFFGQGTRLTVV.

The sample holds a few counts of this clone. This chain links TRBV6-6 with TRBJ1-1; 9 bases agree with TRBD1. The CDR3 contains 14 residues. V was clipped by 4 bases and J by 3 bases; unmatched bases: 3. In germline, CDR1 is MNHNY, CDR2 SVGAGI (reference sequence). CDR3 amino acids: CASSFDRGDTEAFF. CDR3 in DNA: TGTGCCAGCAGTTTCGACAGGGGGGACACTGAAGCTTTCTTT.

This sequence joins TRBV4-2 and TRBJ1-1; TRBD1 aligns across 7 bases. The CDR3 spans 15 residues. The trim removed 4 bases at V and 1 base at J, leaving 6 bases unmatched. In germline, CDR1 is LGHNA, CDR2 YNFKEQ. CDR3 bases: TGTGCCAGCAGCCTCACCGGGACAGAGAACACTGAAGCTTTCTTT. This translates into CASSLTGTENTEAFF.

This clone was counted only a few times. The chain joins TRBV29-1 to TRBJ1-2; D is unresolved. The V gene's germline CDR1 is SQVTM and CDR2 ANQGSEA. CDR3 length: 13 residues. As DNA, the CDR3 is TGCATGCCTGGAGCTCCCCTGCACTATGGCTACACCTTC. Its protein is CMPGAPLHYGYTF.

The chain has TRBV28 and TRBJ1-4; D is uncertain. Germline V gene lookup returns CDR1 MDHEN and CDR2 SYDVKM. Trimming cost V 8 bases and J 5 bases, with 12 bases left between them. This CDR3 contains 13 residues. The CDR3 nucleotides are TGTGCCAGCGTTGAGGGAACGAATGAAAAACTGTTTTTT. Its translation: CASVEGTNEKLFF. Using reference TRBV28 and TRBJ1-4 for the parts outside the CDR3, the full variable domain is DVKVTQSSRYLVKRTGEKVFLECVQDMDHENMFWYRQDPGLGLRLIYFSYDVKMKEKGDIPEGYSVSREKKERFSLILESASTNQTSMYLCASVEGTNEKLFFGSGTQLSVL.

The J gene is TRBJ2-3, the V gene TRBV28; D uncertain. The length of the CDR3 is 12 residues. Trimming removed 3 bases at V and 3 bases at J, with 4 bases between. Germline V lookup: CDR1 MDHEN, CDR2 SYDVKM. This chain's CDR3 is CASSFRTDTQYF. The CDR3 DNA sequence: TGTGCCAGCAGTTTCCGTACAGATACGCAGTATTTT.

The chain recombines TRBV25-1 with TRBJ2-7; D gene uncertain. V lost 4 bases and J 0 bases, leaving 10 bases between the germline ends. In germline, CDR1 is MGHDK, CDR2 SYGVNS. The CDR3 consists of 14 residues. The DNA of the CDR3 is TGTGCCAGCAGTGTACACGAAAGCTCCTACGAGCAGTACTTC. It yields the protein CASSVHESSYEQYF.

In this sample, this clone turned up a few times. The V gene is TRBV25-1, the J gene TRBJ2-7; a weak D match, TRBD2 (5 bases). CDR1 is MGHDK, CDR2 SYGVNS, per germline. The germline V and J ends were trimmed by 6 bases and 4 bases, with 16 bases remaining between them. CDR3 length: 14 amino acids. The CDR3 loop reads CASRLDGGAYEQYF. The CDR3 coding sequence is TGTGCCAGCAGACTGGACGGAGGCGCTTACGAGCAGTACTTC.

This clone showed up just a few times. The J gene is TRBJ2-1, the V gene TRBV28; 13 nucleotides agree with TRBD2. With V trimmed by 5 bases and J by 7 bases, 5 bases remained unmatched. Germline V CDR1 and CDR2: MDHEN, SYDVKM. The CDR3 spans 15 residues. As DNA, the CDR3 is TGTGCCAGCAGTCGGACTAGCGGGAGTTGGAATGAGCAGTTCTTC. Amino acid sequence: CASSRTSGSWNEQFF. The whole variable domain, filled in from reference TRBV28 and TRBJ2-1, reads DVKVTQSSRYLVKRTGEKVFLECVQDMDHENMFWYRQDPGLGLRLIYFSYDVKMKEKGDIPEGYSVSREKKERFSLILESASTNQTSMYLCASSRTSGSWNEQFFGPGTRLTVL.

The chain recombines TRBV30 with TRBJ1-2; D is possibly TRBD1 (6 bases). Germline V gives CDR1 GTSNPN, CDR2 SVGIG (reference sequence). The CDR3 has 14 residues. Trimming removed 2 bases at V and 4 bases at J, with 14 bases between. As DNA, the CDR3 is TGTGCCTGGAGTAGGGGGGGCGCGACCTATGGCTACACCTTC. This translates into CAWSRGGATYGYTF.

The chain is built from TRBV25-1 and TRBJ2-7, with 8 bases that match TRBD1. Germline assignment: CDR1 MGHDK and CDR2 SYGVNS. The CDR3 contains 14 residues. V was clipped by 5 bases and J by 3 bases; unmatched bases: 6. This CDR3 reads CASSRTGSLYEQYF. In DNA, the CDR3 is TGTGCCAGCAGTCGGACAGGGAGTCTCTACGAGCAGTACTTC.

This clone was observed a handful of times. V gene TRBV7-9 combines with J gene TRBJ2-3; no clear D. The V end lost 5 bases, the J end lost 2 bases, and 5 bases lay between the germline ends. The CDR3 totals 12 residues. The V gene's germline CDR1 is SEHNR and CDR2 FQNEAQ (reference sequence). CDR3 nucleotide sequence: TGTGCCAGCAGCAGCCTCACAGATACGCAGTATTTT. This encodes CASSSLTDTQYF. The full variable domain, rest sourced from reference TRBV7-9 and TRBJ2-3, is DTGVSQNPRHKITKRGQNVTFRCDPISEHNRLYWYRQTLGQGPEFLTYFQNEAQLEKSRLLSDRFSAERPKGSFSTLEIQRTEQGDSAMYLCASSSLTDTQYFGPGTRLTVL.

The V call is TRBV19, the J call TRBJ1-4; D call uncertain. The CDR3 totals 14 residues. Trimming left V 7 bases short and J 1 base short, with 10 bases between. Per germline, CDR1 LNHDA and CDR2 SQIVND (reference sequence). The CDR3 spells CASTIGRTNEKLFF. CDR3 nucleotides: TGTGCCAGTACCATCGGTAGAACTAATGAAAAACTGTTTTTT.

This clone was detected a few times. The gene calls are TRBV9 and TRBJ2-5; 9 positions match TRBD1. Trimming at V came to 4 bases and at J to 11 bases, leaving 18 bases not matched to a gene. Germline lookup yields CDR1 SGDLS and CDR2 YYNGEE. The CDR3 totals 16 residues. CDR3 sequence reads: CASSTSPGTGTGEQYF. Here the CDR3 DNA reads TGTGCCAGCAGCACAAGTCCCGGGACAGGGACGGGGGAGCAGTACTTC.

The chain combines TRBV30 with TRBJ2-5; D unresolved. The CDR3 contains 13 residues. Germline CDR1 GTSNPN, CDR2 SVGIG (reference sequence). V lost 5 bases and J 4 bases, leaving 14 bases between the germline ends. The CDR3 loop reads CAWARPELETQYF. In DNA form, the CDR3 reads TGTGCCTGGGCACGGCCGGAGTTAGAGACCCAGTACTTC.

The chain couples TRBV5-1 to TRBJ1-4, with D possibly matching TRBD1 (5 bases). V shed 0 bases and J shed 8 bases, with 8 bases lying between them. CDR3 size: 13 residues. Germline CDR1 and CDR2: SGHRS and YFSETQ. Here the CDR3 DNA reads TGCGCCAGCAGCTTGGCGGGGGTGGAAAAACTGTTTTTT. Translating gives CASSLAGVEKLFF.